The 21 T cell receptor beta chains below were found in one sample sequenced in a study of cytomegalovirus exposure and HLA in healthy donors. Primers for the PCR totalled 60 Vbeta and 13 Jbeta. Some clones are missing from TCRdb's copy, which holds only in-frame ones; the method was immunoSEQ multiplex PCR. The sample records some 180,000 clones, 82% being singletons. Material: PBMCs. The source of these receptors is a man aged 35-49 years in good health and CMV-seronegative.

In its sample, this clone was seen a few times. The V call is TRBV28, the J call TRBJ1-1; TRBD1 matches at 8 bases. The junction had 6 bases not matched to a gene; V was cut back by 5 bases and J by 1 base. The CDR3 runs to 15 residues. Germline assignment: CDR1 MDHEN and CDR2 SYDVKM. The CDR3 here is CASSLPGTGNTEAFF. The CDR3 coding sequence is TGTGCCAGCAGTCTACCCGGGACAGGGAACACTGAAGCTTTCTTT.

This clone was observed a few times. The chain has TRBV6-4 and TRBJ1-2; TRBD1 is a possible D gene (6 bases). The V end lost 5 bases, the J end lost 2 bases, and 21 bases lay between the germline ends. Germline lookup yields CDR1 MRHNA and CDR2 SNTAGT. CDR3 size: 17 residues. CDR3 coding DNA: TGTGCCAGCAGTTTCGTACGGAATCAGGGGCGAAACTATGGCTACACCTTC. It specifies CASSFVRNQGRNYGYTF.

V gene TRBV7-2 combines with J gene TRBJ2-1; 7 bases match TRBD2. The germline V gene encodes CDR1 SGHTA and CDR2 FQGNSA. The trim removed 5 bases at V and 0 bases at J, leaving 4 bases unmatched. The CDR3 totals 15 residues. CDR3 nucleotides: TGTGCCAGCAGCCCGACGGGGGGCTCCTACAATGAGCAGTTCTTC. It encodes CASSPTGGSYNEQFF.

This clone was recorded once. The rearrangement links TRBV4-3 to TRBJ1-4; no definite D call. CDR3 size: 15 residues. CDR1 LGHNA and CDR2 YSLEER come from the germline V gene. Trimming cost V 0 bases and J 8 bases, with 13 bases left between them. For the CDR3, the DNA is TGCGCCAGCAGCCAAGAGGGGTTGGGCGGGGAAAAACTGTTTTTT. Translating gives CASSQEGLGGEKLFF.

This chain joins TRBV25-1 and TRBJ2-5; D might be TRBD2 (7 bases). The CDR3 spans 17 residues. CDR1 is MGHDK and CDR2 is SYGVNS in the germline V gene. The germline V and J ends were trimmed by 8 bases and 2 bases, with 24 bases remaining between them. The CDR3 DNA follows: TGTGCCAGCGCGCCTGGGGGGGCCACGGGCCTACAAGAGACCCAGTACTTC. Translation: CASAPGGATGLQETQYF.

This chain links TRBV5-6 with TRBJ2-7, with 7 bases lining up with TRBD2. The ends lost 2 bases at V and 4 bases at J; junction bases unmatched: 18. This CDR3 comprises 18 residues. CDR1 is SGHDT, CDR2 YYEEEE, per germline. CDR3 bases: TGTGCCAGCAGCTTTAATGTGGGGGTAGCGGGTAGGAGTTACGAGCAGTACTTC. The encoded protein is CASSFNVGVAGRSYEQYF.

The chain couples TRBV5-4 to TRBJ2-3, with D maybe TRBD1 (6 bases). V lost 0 bases, J lost 3 bases, and 11 bases lay in between. CDR3 size: 15 residues. CDR1 is SGHNT and CDR2 is YYREEE in the germline V gene (reference sequence). This chain's CDR3 is CASSLANRATDTQYF. The CDR3 DNA reads as TGTGCCAGCAGCTTGGCAAACAGGGCTACAGATACGCAGTATTTT.

This clone has more than one count but fewer than ten. V usage is TRBV4-2 and J usage is TRBJ2-1; TRBD1 matches at 10 bases. CDR3 length equals 19 residues. With V trimmed by 2 bases and J by 1 base, 11 bases remained unmatched. Germline V gene lookup returns CDR1 LGHNA and CDR2 YNFKEQ. CDR3 nucleotides: TGTGCCAGCAGCCAACCCATCATGCCGGGACAGGGGTCCTACAATGAGCAGTTCTTC. This translates into CASSQPIMPGQGSYNEQFF.

The table lists this clone with a few counts. The V and J genes are TRBV5-1 and TRBJ2-3, with D tentatively TRBD2 (5 bases). Trimming took off 4 bases at V and 1 base at J, with 16 bases between the two ends. Germline CDR1 and CDR2: SGHRS and YFSETQ. The CDR3 length is 16 residues. CDR3 coding DNA: TGCGCCAGCAGCCAGCGGCTAATGGAACGCACAGATACGCAGTATTTT. This codes for CASSQRLMERTDTQYF.

This chain joins TRBV6-5 and TRBJ1-4; D gene uncertain. V gave up 4 bases and J gave up 8 bases, with 11 bases separating them. CDR3 length: 13 amino acids. Germline CDR1 reads MNHEY; CDR2 reads SVGAGI. CDR3 sequence: CASSFDINEKLFF. CDR3 sequence (DNA): TGTGCCAGCAGTTTCGACATAAACGAAAAACTGTTTTTT.

The chain has TRBV5-1 and TRBJ2-2; TRBD1 is a possible D gene (6 bases). The CDR3 is 19 residues long. The V end lost 6 bases, the J end lost 0 bases, and 24 bases lay between the germline ends. Germline CDR1 and CDR2: SGHRS and YFSETQ. The CDR3 DNA reads TGCGCCAGCAACCCCATACAATACAGGGTTGGAGCGAACACCGGGGAGCTGTTTTTT. As protein: CASNPIQYRVGANTGELFF.

The chain has TRBV28 and TRBJ2-7; D not certain. The CDR3 is 15 residues long. V dropped 3 bases and J dropped 0 bases, with 12 bases sitting between them. Germline V CDR1 and CDR2: MDHEN, SYDVKM. The CDR3 nucleotides are TGTGCCAGCAGTTTGCTAGAGCTACACTCCTACGAGCAGTACTTC. As protein: CASSLLELHSYEQYF. Complete variable domain (other parts from reference TRBV28 and TRBJ2-7): DVKVTQSSRYLVKRTGEKVFLECVQDMDHENMFWYRQDPGLGLRLIYFSYDVKMKEKGDIPEGYSVSREKKERFSLILESASTNQTSMYLCASSLLELHSYEQYFGPGTRLTVT.

The V call is TRBV28, the J call TRBJ2-7; D not certain. This CDR3 contains 16 residues. With 1 base removed from V and 0 bases from J, the gap between germline ends came to 13 bases. Germline V gene lookup returns CDR1 MDHEN and CDR2 SYDVKM. CDR3 residues: CASSLFSGRSSYEQYF. DNA for the CDR3: TGTGCCAGCAGTTTATTCTCAGGCCGGTCCTCCTACGAGCAGTACTTC.

The V gene is TRBV5-1, the J gene TRBJ2-3, with 8 bases matching TRBD2. CDR1 and CDR2 (germline): SGHRS, YFSETQ. CDR3 length equals 17 residues. The trim removed 1 base at V and 0 bases at J, leaving 7 bases unmatched. This CDR3 is CASSLLVSGVSTDTQYF. CDR3 in DNA: TGCGCCAGCAGCTTGTTAGTTAGCGGGGTTAGCACAGATACGCAGTATTTT.

The J gene is TRBJ1-2, the V gene TRBV5-1; 8 nucleotides match TRBD1. V trimming: 2 bases; J trimming: 3 bases; junction bases outside the gene matches: 6. The germline gives CDR1 SGHRS, CDR2 YFSETQ. This CDR3 contains 15 residues. Here the CDR3 DNA reads TGCGCCAGCAGCTTTGGTTCGGGACAGGACTATGGCTACACCTTC. Encoded protein: CASSFGSGQDYGYTF. Looking up the rest from reference TRBV5-1 and TRBJ1-2 gives the full variable domain: KAGVTQTPRYLIKTRGQQVTLSCSPISGHRSVSWYQQTPGQGLQFLFEYFSETQRNKGNFPGRFSGRQFSNSRSEMNVSTLELGDSALYLCASSFGSGQDYGYTFGSGTRLTVV.

V usage is TRBV18 and J usage is TRBJ1-4; D unresolved. The germline CDR1 and CDR2 sequences are KGHSH and LQKENI. Trimming took 6 bases from V and 8 from J, leaving 10 bases between them. The CDR3 extends over 12 amino acids. Here the CDR3 reads CASSTSGEKLFF. CDR3 nucleotides: TGTGCCAGCTCCACATCAGGAGAAAAACTGTTTTTT.

The chain carries TRBV5-5 and TRBJ1-5; TRBD1 matches at 9 bases. The CDR3 totals 16 residues. V was clipped by 3 bases and J by 5 bases; unmatched bases: 9. CDR1 and CDR2 (germline): SGHKS, YYEKEE (reference sequence). In DNA, the CDR3 is TGTGCCAGCAGCTGGGGGGGACAGGGAGTGGATCAGCCCCAGCATTTT. Translated: CASSWGGQGVDQPQHF.

The chain combines TRBV5-1 with TRBJ1-2, with D possibly TRBD1 on 5 matching bases. The germline V and J ends were trimmed by 2 bases and 2 bases, with 10 bases remaining between them. Looked up from germline, CDR1 is SGHRS and CDR2 is YFSETQ. The CDR3 is made up of 14 amino acids. CDR3 DNA sequence: TGCGCCAGCAGCTTTCGGGGGGGGAACTATGGCTACACCTTC. Amino acids: CASSFRGGNYGYTF.

The chain uses TRBV7-8 and TRBJ2-7; possibly TRBD1 for D (9 bases). This CDR3 region has 14 residues. CDR1 and CDR2 from the germline V gene are SGHVS and FQNEAQ. The V gene lost 5 bases and the J gene lost 3 bases, with 14 bases spanning the gap. CDR3 in DNA: TGTGCCAGCAGCCGGGGGGGACAGGGCTACGAGCAGTACTTC. It encodes CASSRGGQGYEQYF.

The chain recombines TRBV10-1 with TRBJ1-6; D perhaps matches TRBD1 (5 bases). The V and J ends lost 4 bases and 2 bases respectively, with 27 bases between them. The CDR3 is 21 residues long. The germline CDR1 and CDR2 sequences are WNHNN and SYGVQD (reference sequence). The CDR3 DNA is TGCGCCAGCAGTGTAGTTAAGGGACTGACGCGTCGTCGCCCCTATAATTCACCCCTCCACTTT. Protein product: CASSVVKGLTRRRPYNSPLHF.

The V and J genes are TRBV9 and TRBJ1-2; 10 bases agree with TRBD1. The ends lost 3 bases at V and 10 bases at J; junction bases unmatched: 6. Per the germline V gene, CDR1 is SGDLS and CDR2 is YYNGEE. The CDR3 has 13 residues. In DNA form, the CDR3 reads TGTGCCAGCAGCGCCGGGACAGGGGATCCCTACACCTTC. Its protein product is CASSAGTGDPYTF.